The present T cell receptor (beta chain) was sequenced within a study of shared clonotypes between healthy human individuals. Both subsets, CD45RA+ naive and CD45RA-negative memory, were split from the CD4+ cells. Per the germline V gene, CDR1 is LNHDA and CDR2 is SQIVND (reference sequence). The length of the CDR3 is 11 residues. V was shortened by 7 bases and J by 5 bases, with 8 bases between the two germline ends. Each replicate PCR on the sorted subsets used about 0.2 ug DNA (around 31,000 T cell genomes). Data came from immunoSEQ multiplex PCR; TCRdb stores just in-frame clones and leaves some out. The sample consists of roughly 1,000,000 clones, around 82% of them appearing once. Findings and caveats of the study: Several donors had about 5% of their naive CD4 clonotypes in common. Only blood was sampled; tissue repertoires likely differ.

A remark on this clone: Antigen: not known.

The TCR originated in a man between 18 and 35 years old in good health. Some clones in this sample may be carry-over from other donors' samples. The sample taken for sequencing was memory CD4+ T cells from PBMCs. The sample's subset: CD45RA-negative fraction. The chain combines TRBV19 with TRBJ2-5; D call uncertain. CDR3 region: CASTRRETQYF. CDR3 bases: TGTGCCAGTACCCGCCGGGAGACCCAGTACTTC.